The 10 T cell receptor beta chains below all came from one sample that was sequenced in a study of blood T cell repertoires in COVID-19. Generated by immunoSEQ multiplex PCR, the TCRdb table keeps only in-frame clones and is missing some. The data show tens of thousands of clones, 88% seen once. The specimen sequenced was peripheral blood. These receptors originate from a woman in her seventies with acute or convalescent COVID-19.

In nucleotides, the CDR3 is TGTGCCAGCAGCCTACTAGCGGGGGGATACAATGAGCAGTTCTTC. This encodes CASSLLAGGYNEQFF. The chain employs TRBV11-3 and TRBJ2-1, with TRBD2 matching over 12 bases. Per the germline V gene, CDR1 is SGHNT and CDR2 is YENEEA. Unmatched junction bases numbered 3, after V lost 5 bases and J lost 4 bases. The CDR3 covers 15 residues. Using reference TRBV11-3 and TRBJ2-1 for the parts outside the CDR3, the full variable domain is EAGVVQSPRYKIIEKKQPVAFWCNPISGHNTLYWYLQNLGQGPELLIRYENEEAVDDSQLPKDRFSAERLKGVDSTLKIQPAELGDSAVYLCASSLLAGGYNEQFFGPGTRLTVL.

The chain combines TRBV10-3 with TRBJ1-5, with D unresolved. Trimming cost V 7 bases and J 5 bases, with 12 bases left between them. Germline lookup yields CDR1 ENHRY and CDR2 SYGVKD. The CDR3 length is 13 residues. CDR3 region: CAINLERDQPQHF. CDR3 bases: TGTGCCATCAATCTCGAGCGGGATCAGCCCCAGCATTTT.

The chain uses TRBV7-9 and TRBJ2-5, with D uncertain. Germline CDR1 reads SEHNR; CDR2 reads FQNEAQ (reference sequence). The V end lost 4 bases, the J end lost 5 bases, and 14 bases lay between the germline ends. The CDR3 length is 14 residues. CDR3 bases: TGTGCCAGCAGCTACAGCTCCATTTGGGAGACCCAGTACTTC. Protein product: CASSYSSIWETQYF. The variable domain in full, with the rest retrieved from reference TRBV7-9 and TRBJ2-5, is DTGVSQNPRHKITKRGQNVTFRCDPISEHNRLYWYRQTLGQGPEFLTYFQNEAQLEKSRLLSDRFSAERPKGSFSTLEIQRTEQGDSAMYLCASSYSSIWETQYFGPGTRLLVL.

The rearrangement joins TRBV29-1 to TRBJ2-1; D perhaps matches TRBD2 (6 bases). Germline V gene data show CDR1 as SQVTM and CDR2 as ANQGSEA. The length of the CDR3 is 14 residues. V lost 2 bases and J 2 bases, leaving 10 bases between the germline ends. CDR3: CSVEWRVTYNEQFF. The CDR3 region has the DNA TGCAGCGTTGAATGGAGGGTGACCTACAATGAGCAGTTCTTC.

CDR3 coding DNA: TGTGCCAGCAGCCACCGGGGGAGTCTGGGCGAGCAGTACTTC. Translated, it gives CASSHRGSLGEQYF. This chain links TRBV3-1 (or the pseudogene TRBV3-2) with TRBJ2-7, with D possibly TRBD2 on 6 matching bases. Trimming took 3 bases from V and 6 from J, leaving 15 bases between them. CDR1 is LGHDT and CDR2 is YNNKEL in the germline V gene (reference sequence). The CDR3 covers 14 residues.

The genes are TRBV29-1 and TRBJ2-1, with TRBD1 matching 8 bases. The CDR3 spans 12 residues. CDR1 SQVTM and CDR2 ANQGSEA come from the germline V gene. After removal of 6 bases from V and 10 bases from J, the junction contained 8 bases not matched to a gene. The CDR3 nucleotides are TGCAGCGTCGGTGGACAGGGTCGCGAGCAGTTCTTC. Protein product: CSVGGQGREQFF.

This clone has just one count. The chain couples TRBV15 to TRBJ1-2; tentative D call: TRBD1 (5 bases). The CDR3 totals 15 residues. CDR1 is LNHNV, CDR2 YYDKDF, per germline (reference sequence). With 0 bases removed from V and 10 bases from J, the gap between germline ends came to 18 bases. CDR3 region: CATSRDWRDVGDYTF. In DNA form, the CDR3 reads TGTGCCACCAGCAGAGATTGGAGGGACGTTGGGGACTACACCTTC.

The rearrangement uses TRBV9 and TRBJ1-2, with D uncertain. Trimming took off 0 bases at V and 7 bases at J, with 19 bases between the two ends. Germline V CDR1 and CDR2: SGDLS, YYNGEE. The CDR3 has 16 residues. The CDR3 here is CASSVGMREGGGGYTF. CDR3 in DNA: TGTGCCAGCAGCGTAGGGATGAGGGAAGGAGGTGGTGGCTACACCTTC.

The V and J genes are TRBV7-8 and TRBJ2-1; D is possibly TRBD2 (5 bases). Germline values: CDR1 SGHVS, CDR2 FQNEAQ. The CDR3 spans 14 residues. Trimming pared 1 base from V and 8 bases from J, leaving 12 bases between. The CDR3 protein is CASSLGASLDEQFF. The CDR3 coding sequence is TGTGCCAGCAGCTTAGGGGCTAGCCTCGATGAGCAGTTCTTC.

This chain links TRBV9 with TRBJ2-5; 9 nucleotides align to TRBD1. CDR3 length: 15 amino acids. J lost 4 bases, V lost 0 bases, and 4 bases had no gene match. Germline V lookup: CDR1 SGDLS, CDR2 YYNGEE. CDR3 coding DNA: TGTGCCAGCAGCGTAGGAGGGACAGGGTTAGAGACCCAGTACTTC. This encodes CASSVGGTGLETQYF. Drawing the rest from reference TRBV9 and TRBJ2-5, the complete variable domain is DSGVTQTPKHLITATGQRVTLRCSPRSGDLSVYWYQQSLDQGLQFLIQYYNGEERAKGNILERFSAQQFPDLHSELNLSSLELGDSALYFCASSVGGTGLETQYFGPGTRLLVL.